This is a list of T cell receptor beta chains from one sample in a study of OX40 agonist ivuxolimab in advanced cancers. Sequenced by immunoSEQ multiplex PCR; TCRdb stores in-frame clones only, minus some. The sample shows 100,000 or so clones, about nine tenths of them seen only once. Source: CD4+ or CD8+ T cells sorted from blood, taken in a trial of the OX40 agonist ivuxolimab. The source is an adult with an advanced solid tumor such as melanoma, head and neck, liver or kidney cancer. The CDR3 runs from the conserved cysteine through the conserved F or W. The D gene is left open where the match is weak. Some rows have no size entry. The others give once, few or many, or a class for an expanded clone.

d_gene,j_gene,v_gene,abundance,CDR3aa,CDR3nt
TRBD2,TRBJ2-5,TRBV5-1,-,CASSALAGWQETQYF,TGCGCCAGCAGCGCGCTAGCGGGATGGCAAGAGACCCAGTACTTC
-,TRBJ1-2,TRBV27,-,CASSLSGTTNYGYTF,TGTGCCAGCAGTTTGTCCGGGACAACTAACTATGGCTACACCTTC
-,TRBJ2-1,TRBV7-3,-,CASSSQRAVYNEQFF,TGTGCCAGCAGCTCCCAGCGGGCGGTTTACAATGAGCAGTTCTTC
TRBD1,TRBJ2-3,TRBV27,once,CASSAIQGAGTDTQYF,TGTGCCAGCAGTGCAATACAGGGGGCCGGCACAGATACGCAGTATTTT
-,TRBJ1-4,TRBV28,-,CASSSQGEKLFF,TGTGCCAGCAGTTCACAGGGTGAAAAACTGTTTTTT
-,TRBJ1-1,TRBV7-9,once,CASSLVQAMNTEAFF,TGTGCCAGCAGCTTAGTGCAGGCCATGAACACTGAAGCTTTCTTT
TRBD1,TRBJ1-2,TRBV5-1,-,CASSSGTGGGYTF,TGCGCCAGCAGCTCCGGGACAGGGGGTGGCTACACCTTC
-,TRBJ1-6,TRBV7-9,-,CASSLGRDNSPLHF,TGTGCCAGCAGCCTCGGACGGGATAATTCACCCCTCCACTTT
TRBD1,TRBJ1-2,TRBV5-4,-,CASRYTGGDGYTF,TGTGCCAGCAGATATACAGGGGGAGATGGCTACACCTTC
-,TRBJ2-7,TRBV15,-,CATSRDNQVSYEQYF,TGTGCCACCAGCAGAGATAATCAGGTATCCTACGAGCAGTACTTC
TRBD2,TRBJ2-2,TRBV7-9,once,CACHPSGSMGELFF,TGTGCCTGCCACCCTAGCGGGAGTATGGGGGAGCTGTTTTTT
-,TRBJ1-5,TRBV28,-,CASGHQPQHF,TGTGCCAGCGGACATCAGCCCCAGCATTTT
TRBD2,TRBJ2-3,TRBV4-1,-,CASSQDRLAVDTQYF,TGCGCCAGCAGCCAAGATCGACTAGCGGTAGATACGCAGTATTTT
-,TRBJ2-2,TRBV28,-,CASSRPPSMKGGELFF,TGTGCCAGCAGCCGTCCCCCCTCCATGAAAGGCGGGGAGCTGTTTTTT
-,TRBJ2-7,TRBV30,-,CACSTGREQYF,TGTGCCTGTTCGACAGGACGCGAGCAGTACTTC
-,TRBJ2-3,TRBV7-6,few,CASGPRWNTQYF,TGTGCCAGCGGCCCGAGGTGGAATACGCAGTATTTT
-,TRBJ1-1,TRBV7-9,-,CASSLGLGGRTEAFF,TGTGCCAGCAGCTTAGGTCTCGGGGGGCGCACTGAAGCTTTCTTT
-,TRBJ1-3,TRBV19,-,CASSINTASGNTIYF,TGTGCCAGTAGTATAAACACAGCCTCTGGAAACACCATATATTTT
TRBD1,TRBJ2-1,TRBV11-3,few,CASSLGQGTYNEQFF,TGTGCCAGCAGCTTAGGACAGGGTACTTACAATGAGCAGTTCTTC
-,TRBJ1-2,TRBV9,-,CASAQNPNYGYTF,TGTGCCAGCGCGCAGAATCCAAACTATGGCTACACCTTC
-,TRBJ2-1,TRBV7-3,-,CASSTPGLDNEQFF,TGTGCCAGCAGCACTCCGGGACTCGACAATGAGCAGTTCTTC
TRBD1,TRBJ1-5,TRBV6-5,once,CASSSGTGNQPQHF,TGTGCCAGCAGTTCGGGGACAGGGAATCAGCCCCAGCATTTT
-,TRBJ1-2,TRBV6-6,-,CASSLDRFSNYGYTF,TGTGCCAGCAGCCTCGACAGATTTTCTAACTATGGCTACACCTTC
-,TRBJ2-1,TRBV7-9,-,CASSLNGWDSYNEQFF,TGTGCCAGCAGCCTGAACGGGTGGGATTCCTACAATGAGCAGTTCTTC
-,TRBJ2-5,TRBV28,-,CASSLDWGQETQYF,TGTGCCAGCAGTTTAGATTGGGGGCAAGAGACCCAGTACTTC
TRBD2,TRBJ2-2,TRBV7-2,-,CASSVLAGDTGELFF,TGTGCCAGCAGCGTACTAGCGGGGGACACCGGGGAGCTGTTTTTT
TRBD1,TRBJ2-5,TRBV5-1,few,CASSLGLVGTGGQETQYF,TGCGCCAGCAGCTTGGGTTTAGTCGGGACAGGGGGCCAAGAGACCCAGTACTTC
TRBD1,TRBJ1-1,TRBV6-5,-,CASNPTGGETAFF,TGTGCCAGCAACCCGACAGGGGGCGAAACTGCTTTCTTT
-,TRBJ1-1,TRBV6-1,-,CASSEAGTYEAFF,TGTGCCAGCAGTGAAGCTGGCACCTATGAAGCTTTCTTT
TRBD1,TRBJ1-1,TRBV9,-,CASSALGQGAAEAFF,TGTGCCAGCAGCGCCCTGGGACAGGGGGCAGCTGAAGCTTTCTTT
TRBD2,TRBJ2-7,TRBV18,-,CASSATGGSSYEQYF,TGTGCCAGCTCAGCCACGGGCGGGAGCTCCTACGAGCAGTACTTC
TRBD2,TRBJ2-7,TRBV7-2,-,CASSHSLAGASYEQYF,TGTGCCAGCAGCCACAGTCTAGCGGGAGCGTCCTACGAGCAGTACTTC
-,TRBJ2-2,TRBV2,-,CASSALRATNTGELFF,TGTGCCAGCAGTGCACTCCGGGCGACGAACACCGGGGAGCTGTTTTTT
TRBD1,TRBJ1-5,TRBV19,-,CASSIAGGQPQHF,TGTGCCAGTAGTATCGCAGGGGGCCAGCCCCAGCATTTT
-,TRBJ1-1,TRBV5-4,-,CASSSDGFGAFF,TGTGCCAGCAGCTCCGACGGGTTCGGCGCTTTCTTT
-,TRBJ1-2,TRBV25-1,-,CASRQQDYGYTF,TGTGCCAGCAGACAGCAAGACTATGGCTACACCTTC
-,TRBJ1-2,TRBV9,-,CASSVGQGNYGYTF,TGTGCCAGCAGCGTAGGCCAGGGTAACTATGGCTACACCTTC
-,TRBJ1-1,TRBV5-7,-,CASSFPLGHLHAEAFF,TGTGCCAGCAGCTTCCCATTGGGGCATCTCCACGCAGAAGCTTTCTTT
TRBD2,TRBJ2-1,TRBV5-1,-,CASSAPGLAGGEQFF,TGCGCCAGCAGCGCACCGGGACTAGCGGGAGGCGAGCAGTTCTTC
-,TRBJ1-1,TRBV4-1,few,CASSGSLRGTEAFF,TGCGCCAGCAGCGGGTCCCTTCGGGGCACTGAAGCTTTCTTT
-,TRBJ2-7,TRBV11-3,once,CASSLGGSYEQYF,TGTGCCAGCAGCTTAGGGGGTTCCTACGAGCAGTACTTC
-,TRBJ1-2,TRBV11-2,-,CASSRPGENYGYTF,TGTGCCAGCAGCCGCCCCGGGGAGAACTATGGCTACACCTTC
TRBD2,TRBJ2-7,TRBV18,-,CASSLSGSSYEQYF,TGTGCCAGCTCACTTAGCGGGAGCTCCTACGAGCAGTACTTC
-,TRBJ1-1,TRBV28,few,CASSRAVNTEAFF,TGTGCCAGCAGCCGGGCCGTGAACACTGAAGCTTTCTTT
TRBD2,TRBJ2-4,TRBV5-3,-,CARSLAGLAGAKNIQYF,TGTGCCAGAAGCTTGGCGGGACTAGCGGGAGCCAAAAACATTCAGTACTTC
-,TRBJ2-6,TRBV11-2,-,CASSLPSGANVLTF,TGTGCCAGCAGCTTGCCCTCTGGGGCCAACGTCCTGACTTTC
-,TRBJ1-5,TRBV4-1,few,CASSQVPAGDFSNQPQHF,TGCGCCAGCAGCCAAGTACCCGCAGGGGACTTCAGCAATCAGCCCCAGCATTTT
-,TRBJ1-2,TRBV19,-,CASSISNLGAGYGYTF,TGTGCCAGTAGTATCTCAAATTTGGGGGCGGGCTATGGCTACACCTTC
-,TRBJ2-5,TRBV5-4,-,CASSSGGGGAETQYF,TGTGCCAGCAGCTCTGGGGGAGGGGGCGCGGAGACCCAGTACTTC
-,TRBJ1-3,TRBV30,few,CAWSGARAGNTIYF,TGTGCCTGGAGTGGTGCCCGTGCGGGAAACACCATATATTTT
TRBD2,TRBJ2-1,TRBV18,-,CASSPNLSSGGYNEQFF,TGTGCCAGCTCACCAAATCTTTCTAGCGGGGGGTACAATGAGCAGTTCTTC
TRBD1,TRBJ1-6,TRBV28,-,CASRPPGQGNSPLHF,TGTGCCAGCAGACCTCCGGGACAGGGGAATTCACCCCTCCACTTT
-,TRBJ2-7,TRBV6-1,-,CASSDPGRPPYEQYF,TGTGCCAGCAGTGACCCGGGGAGGCCCCCCTACGAGCAGTACTTC
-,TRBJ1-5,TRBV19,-,CASSGTGNQPQHF,TGTGCCAGTAGTGGAACAGGGAATCAGCCCCAGCATTTT
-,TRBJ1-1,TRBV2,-,CASKGRGRETEAFF,TGTGCCAGCAAGGGGCGAGGGAGGGAGACTGAAGCTTTCTTT
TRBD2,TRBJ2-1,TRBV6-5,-,CASSYSGTSSNEQFF,TGTGCCAGCAGTTACTCGGGGACTAGCAGTAATGAGCAGTTCTTC
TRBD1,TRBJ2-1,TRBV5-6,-,CASSLGQGSNEQFF,TGTGCCAGCAGCTTGGGACAGGGGAGTAATGAGCAGTTCTTC
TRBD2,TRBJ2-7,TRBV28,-,CASSLGRLAGGGEQYF,TGTGCCAGCAGTTTAGGTCGACTAGCGGGAGGGGGCGAGCAGTACTTC
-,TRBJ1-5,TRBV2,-,CASSTHGGNQPQHF,TGTGCCAGCAGTACACACGGGGGCAATCAGCCCCAGCATTTT